Following are 7 T cell receptor beta chains from one sample sequenced in a study of cytomegalovirus exposure and HLA in healthy donors (dated 2017 in TCRdb). The library was prepared using the immunoSEQ multiplex PCR assay. For the multiplex PCR, a mixture combining 60 forward primers for TCR Vbeta segments and 13 reverse primers for TCR Jbeta segments was used. The source is immuneACCESS, and TCRdb retained only in-frame sequences with V and J called. Part of the clones is not carried over; for the studies checked, unresolved V genes explain less than half of this, and the remainder is unexplained. This sample is represented by under 150,000 clones; 75% of them were singletons. The ten largest clonotypes hold 1.6% of the sample. The sequencing input was PBMCs. Receptor source: a woman aged 18-29 years in good health and CMV-seronegative.

A single count supports this clone. The V and J genes are TRBV14 and TRBJ1-6; 7 nucleotides line up with TRBD1. Germline CDR1 is SGHDN and CDR2 is FVKESK. V gave up 8 bases and J gave up 9 bases; unmatched junction bases: 13. There are 15 residues in the CDR3. CDR3 protein: CASSERRQGGSPLHF. CDR3 in DNA: TGTGCCAGCTCCGAGAGACGACAGGGCGGTTCACCCCTCCACTTT.

V is TRBV9 and J is TRBJ1-5, with 7 bases fitting TRBD1. With 4 bases clipped from V and 3 bases from J, the junction kept 4 bases outside the gene matches. CDR1 SGDLS and CDR2 YYNGEE come from the germline V gene. There are 14 residues in the CDR3. CDR3 region: CASSRTGSNQPQHF. CDR3 nucleotide sequence: TGTGCCAGCAGCCGGACAGGCTCCAATCAGCCCCAGCATTTT. Combining the CDR3 with reference TRBV9 and TRBJ1-5 gives the whole variable domain DSGVTQTPKHLITATGQRVTLRCSPRSGDLSVYWYQQSLDQGLQFLIQYYNGEERAKGNILERFSAQQFPDLHSELNLSSLELGDSALYFCASSRTGSNQPQHFGDGTRLSIL.

The V and J genes are TRBV5-4 and TRBJ2-7; 10 nucleotides line up with TRBD2. The CDR3 has 15 residues. Germline-derived CDR1 and CDR2 are SGHNT and YYREEE (reference sequence). The junction had 10 bases not matched to a gene; V was cut back by 3 bases and J by 7 bases. The CDR3 DNA sequence: TGTGCCAGCAGCTCTTCCGGGACTAGCGTGGGAGAGCAGTACTTC. As protein: CASSSSGTSVGEQYF.

V usage is TRBV19 and J usage is TRBJ2-1, with TRBD1 identical over 7 bases. This CDR3 is 14 amino acids long. In germline, CDR1 is LNHDA, CDR2 SQIVND (reference sequence). The V and J ends lost 8 bases and 4 bases, in that order; junction bases with no gene match: 8. Written as DNA, the CDR3 is TGTGCCAGTGGGGACAGCCGATCATACAATGAGCAGTTCTTC. Protein sequence: CASGDSRSYNEQFF.

The V gene is TRBV4-1, the J gene TRBJ2-7, with a possible D match to TRBD2 (5 bases). This CDR3 has 15 residues. Trimming stripped 1 base from V and 3 bases from J, with 13 bases between. Looked up from germline, CDR1 is MGHRA and CDR2 is YSYEKL. The CDR3 coding sequence is TGCGCCAGCAGCCAAGGGGCGACGGGATACTACGAGCAGTACTTC. It codes for CASSQGATGYYEQYF.

The rearrangement uses TRBV5-4 and TRBJ2-5; the match to TRBD1 covers 7 bases. In germline, CDR1 is SGHNT, CDR2 YYREEE (reference sequence). Trimming took 3 bases from V and 3 from J; bases not matched to a gene: 5. There are 14 residues in the CDR3. The CDR3 protein is CASSSPGQKETQYF. The CDR3 DNA reads as TGTGCCAGCAGCTCGCCGGGACAGAAAGAGACCCAGTACTTC.

The chain uses TRBV2 and TRBJ2-5; D might be TRBD1 (5 bases). The CDR3 loop spans 13 amino acids. The V and J ends lost 1 base and 6 bases respectively, with 9 bases between them. Germline assignment: CDR1 SNHLY and CDR2 FYNNEI. In DNA form, the CDR3 reads TGTGCCAGCAGTGAAGGGGGCTGGAAGACCCAGTACTTC. Protein product: CASSEGGWKTQYF.